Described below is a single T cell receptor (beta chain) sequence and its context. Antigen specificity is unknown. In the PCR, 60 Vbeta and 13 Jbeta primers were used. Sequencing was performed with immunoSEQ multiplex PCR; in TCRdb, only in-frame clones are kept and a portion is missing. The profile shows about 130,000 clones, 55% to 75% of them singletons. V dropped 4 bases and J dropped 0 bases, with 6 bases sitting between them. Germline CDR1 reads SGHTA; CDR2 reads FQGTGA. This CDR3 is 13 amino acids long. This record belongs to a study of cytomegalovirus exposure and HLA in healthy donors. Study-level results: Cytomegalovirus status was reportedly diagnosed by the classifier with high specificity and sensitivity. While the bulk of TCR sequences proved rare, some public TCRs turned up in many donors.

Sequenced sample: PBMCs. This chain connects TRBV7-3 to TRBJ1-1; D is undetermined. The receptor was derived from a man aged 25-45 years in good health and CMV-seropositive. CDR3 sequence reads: CASSSSMNTEAFF. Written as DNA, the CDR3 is TGTGCCAGCAGCTCGAGTATGAACACTGAAGCTTTCTTT.